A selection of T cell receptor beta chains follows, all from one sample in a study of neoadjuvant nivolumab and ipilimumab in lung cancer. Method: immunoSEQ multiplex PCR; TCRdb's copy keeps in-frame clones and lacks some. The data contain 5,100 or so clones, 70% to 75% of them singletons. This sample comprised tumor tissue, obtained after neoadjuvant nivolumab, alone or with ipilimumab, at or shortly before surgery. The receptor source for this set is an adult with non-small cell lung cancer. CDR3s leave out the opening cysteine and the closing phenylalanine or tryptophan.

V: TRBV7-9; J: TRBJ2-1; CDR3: ASSLGGDEQF
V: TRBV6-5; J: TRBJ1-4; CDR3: ASSRTVDEKLF
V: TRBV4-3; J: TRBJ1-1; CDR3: ASSQDGGFAEAF
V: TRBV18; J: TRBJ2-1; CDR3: ASSPPGSSYNEQF
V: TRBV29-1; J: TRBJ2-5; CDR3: SVGGVAWGGETQY
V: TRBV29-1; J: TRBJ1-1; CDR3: SVRSGTEAF
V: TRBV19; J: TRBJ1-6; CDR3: ASSSTYHNSPLH
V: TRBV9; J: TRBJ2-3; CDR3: ASSPRGPPQADTQY
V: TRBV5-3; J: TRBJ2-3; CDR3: ARSPRLVSTDTQY
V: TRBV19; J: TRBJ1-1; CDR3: ASSKGPTFTDTEAF
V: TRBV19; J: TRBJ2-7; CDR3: ASSIEGSYEQY
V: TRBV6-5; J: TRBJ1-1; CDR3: ASSFTQGGEAF
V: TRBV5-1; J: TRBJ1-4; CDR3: ASSLGSVDEKLF
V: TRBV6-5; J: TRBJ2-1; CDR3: ASSYSVYNEQF
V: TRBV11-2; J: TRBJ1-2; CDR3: ASSLVEGASYGYT
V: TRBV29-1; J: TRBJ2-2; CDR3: SKQPGQLTGELF
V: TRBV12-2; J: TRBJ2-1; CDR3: ASRLPSLQVNEQF
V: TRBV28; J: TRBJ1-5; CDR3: ASSPPVDSNQPQH
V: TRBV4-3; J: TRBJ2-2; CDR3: ASSPQTRNTGELF
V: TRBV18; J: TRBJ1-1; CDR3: ASSLSRSMYSNTEAF
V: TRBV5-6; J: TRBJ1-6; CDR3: ASSPPPGTGSSYNSPLH
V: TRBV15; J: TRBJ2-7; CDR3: ATRGGTGLSYEQY
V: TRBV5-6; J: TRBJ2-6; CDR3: ASRDRRLINVLT
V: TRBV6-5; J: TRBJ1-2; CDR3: ASRIKDRAIGYT
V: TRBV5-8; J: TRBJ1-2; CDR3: ASRNRGANYGYT
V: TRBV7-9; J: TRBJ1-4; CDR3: ASSPWRGWGEKLF
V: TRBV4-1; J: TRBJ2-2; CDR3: ASSQGTGLVAGELF
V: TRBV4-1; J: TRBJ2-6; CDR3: ASSQVRVSGANVLT
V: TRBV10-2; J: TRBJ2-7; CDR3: ASSRQGFYEQY
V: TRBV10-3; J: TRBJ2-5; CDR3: ASPGQGPIQETQY
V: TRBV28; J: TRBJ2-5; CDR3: ASSKTSTQTQY
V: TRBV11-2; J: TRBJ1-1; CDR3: ASSLDGPGGAGTEAF
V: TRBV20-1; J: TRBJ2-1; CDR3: SAGVGEQF
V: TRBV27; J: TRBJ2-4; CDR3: ASNGDPGGIQY
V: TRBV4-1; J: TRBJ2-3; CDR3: ASSQDRGPSTDTQY
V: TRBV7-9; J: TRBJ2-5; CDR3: ASSLGPEGGETQY
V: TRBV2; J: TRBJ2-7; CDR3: AIVRDGFYEQY
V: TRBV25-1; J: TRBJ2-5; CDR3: ASSLPGLAGRETQY
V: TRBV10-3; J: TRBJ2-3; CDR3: AIWGRGTDTQY
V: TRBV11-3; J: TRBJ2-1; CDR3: ASSLGDRAEQF
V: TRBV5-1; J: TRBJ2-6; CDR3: ASSLEGQSGANVLT
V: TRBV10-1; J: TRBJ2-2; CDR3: ASSPAGGPTGELF
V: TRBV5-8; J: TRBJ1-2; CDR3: ASSLERGGYT
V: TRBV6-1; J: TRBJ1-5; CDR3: ASRSGHTGDQPQH
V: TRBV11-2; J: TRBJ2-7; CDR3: ASSFAGEVREQY
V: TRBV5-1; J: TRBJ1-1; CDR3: ASSWRGDTEAF
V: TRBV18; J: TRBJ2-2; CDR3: ASSPVGGTGELF
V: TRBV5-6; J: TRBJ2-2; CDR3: ASSLTGEGELF
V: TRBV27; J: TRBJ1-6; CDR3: ASSSYYRNSPLH
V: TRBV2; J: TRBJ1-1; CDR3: ASSEGEGANTEAF
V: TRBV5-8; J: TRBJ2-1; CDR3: ASSLWDSYNEQF
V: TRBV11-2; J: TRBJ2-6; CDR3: ASSFHGANVLT
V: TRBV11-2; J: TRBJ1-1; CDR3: ASSWDRVNTEAF
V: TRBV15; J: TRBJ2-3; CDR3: ATSHRQGKDTQY
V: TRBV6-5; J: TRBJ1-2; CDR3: ASSLTANYGYT
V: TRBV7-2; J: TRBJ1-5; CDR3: ASSLERLGVTGQPQH
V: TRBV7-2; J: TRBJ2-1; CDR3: ASSRPGLAGGNEQF